This T cell receptor beta chain was sequenced during a study of radiation and T cells in renal cell carcinoma. Background on the study: Nephrectomy followed 15 Gy stereotactic body radiation by 4 weeks. Study conclusions and caveats: From baseline, blood top tumor clonotypes peaked at 2 weeks post-radiation.

With respect to this clone: Its specificity is not known.

As to time point: baseline pretreatment blood. The treatment: 15 Gy SBRT to primary tumor, nephrectomy 4 weeks later. Radiation-treated patients gave blood at baseline, week 2 and week 4. The tumor was a clear cell renal cell carcinoma. Assay used: immunoSEQ multiplex PCR; TCRdb lists only in-frame clones, some missing. The sample has approximately 90,000 clones, about 88% seen once; the top ten hold approximately 8.1%. This receptor was obtained from a man between 45 and 60 years old with renal cell carcinoma. Sequencing was performed on blood, taken from a patient whose treatment included radiotherapy and nephrectomy.

CDR3 DNA: TGTGCCAGCAGCTTTAACACAGGGGACCAAGAGACCCAGTACTTC. This gives the protein CASSFNTGDQETQYF. The chain joins TRBV11-3 to TRBJ2-5; 7 bases line up with TRBD1. The CDR3 extends over 15 amino acids. Germline-derived CDR1 and CDR2 are SGHNT and YENEEA. Losses at the gene ends were 3 bases for V and 0 bases for J; bases not matched to a gene: 4.